A selection of T cell receptor beta chains follows, all from one sample in a study of prognosis after radiotherapy for stage I lung cancer. Via MiXCR, TCRdb re-called the multiplex PCR reads, giving one row per CDR3 protein. The data hold more than 10,000 distinct CDR3 sequences, with approximately 40% observed a single time. Sequences were derived from PBMCs, sampled before or after stereotactic body radiation therapy (not recorded which). The source is a donor aged 50 or older with non-small cell lung cancer. Both conserved end residues are part of each CDR3. A D gene is named only where the DNA matches it firmly. A clone size is listed for some rows: how often the clone was seen (once, few, many), or a class if it is expanded.

>TRBV28|TRBD2|TRBJ2-5|15|.
TGTGCCAGCAGTTTGGGACTAGACCCAGAAGAGACCGAGTACTTC
CASSLGLDPEETEYF
>TRBV20-1|TRBD1|TRBJ2-2|14|many
TGCAGTGCCCCACGTCTCGACAGGGCCGGGGAGCTGTTTTTT
CSAPRLDRAGELFF
>TRBV27|.|TRBJ2-5|14|medium-sized
TGTGCCAGCAGTTTAGGGCCAGGGCCGGAGACCCAGTACTTC
CASSLGPGPETQYF
>TRBV7-3|TRBD2|TRBJ2-1|15|many
TGTGCCAGCAGCTTATTCGGGAGGGTTGGCAATGAGCAGTTCTTC
CASSLFGRVGNEQFF
>TRBV5-6|TRBD2|TRBJ2-7|16|many
TGTGCCAGCAGCTTCACTGCTAGCGGGACCTCTAACGAGCAGTACTTC
CASSFTASGTSNEQYF
>TRBV19|.|TRBJ1-1|14|many
TGTGCCAGTATGGCGACGGGAGTAGTCGCTGAAGCTTTCTTT
CASMATGVVAEAFF
>TRBV7-3|.|TRBJ1-1|13|many
TGTGCCAGCAGCTTATTACGGTACACTGAAGCTTTCTTT
CASSLLRYTEAFF
>TRBV6-1|TRBD2|TRBJ2-1|15|.
TGTGCCAGCAGCCCTACTAGCGGGGGATACAATGAGCAGTTCTTC
CASSPTSGGYNEQFF
>TRBV7-9|TRBD2|TRBJ2-1|17|medium-sized
TGTGCCAGCAGCTTAGGCCCAGAGCGGGAACCTTACAATGAGCAGTTCTTC
CASSLGPEREPYNEQFF
>TRBV2|TRBD2|TRBJ2-5|15|many
TGTGCCAGCACCCTTAGCGGGGGCCTCCAAGAGACCCAGTACTTC
CASTLSGGLQETQYF
>TRBV6-1|.|TRBJ1-5|18|.
TGTGCCAGCAGTCCTTACTTAACAGGGAAACCCTTGAATAAGCCCCAGCATTTT
CASSPYLTGKPLNKPQHF
>TRBV4-2|.|TRBJ2-1|15|many
TGTGCCAGCAGCCAATCACTCAGCTCCTACAATGAGCAGTTCTTC
CASSQSLSSYNEQFF
>TRBV28|.|TRBJ2-7|12|many
TGTGCCAGCAGTTTTAGGCCGTACGAGCAGTACTTC
CASSFRPYEQYF
>TRBV5-5|TRBD1|TRBJ1-5|15|many
TGTGCCAGCAGCTTGGGGACAGGGGGCTCTCAGCCCCAGCATTTT
CASSLGTGGSQPQHF
>TRBV5-1|.|TRBJ2-3|15|.
TGCGCCAGCAGTACCAGCGAGAGGTCCACAGATACGCAGTATTTT
CASSTSERSTDTQYF
>TRBV6-4|.|TRBJ1-5|10|medium-sized
TGTGCCAGCGGGAATCAGCCCCAGCATTTT
CASGNQPQHF
>TRBV2|.|TRBJ1-5|14|.
TGTGCCAGCAGTGAAATGGAAAGGAATCAGCCCCAGCATTTT
CASSEMERNQPQHF
>TRBV11-3|TRBD2|TRBJ2-1|18|medium-sized
TGTGCCAGCAGCTTAGGTCGGAGCGGGAGGAGGATTCACAATGAGCAGTTCTTC
CASSLGRSGRRIHNEQFF
>TRBV5-6|.|TRBJ2-5|14|many
TGTGCCAGCAGCTTGGGGGGCTTCCAAGAGACCCAGTACTTC
CASSLGGFQETQYF
>TRBV30|.|TRBJ1-2|13|medium-sized
TGTGCCTCCCGGCCGTGGACCACGGGGGGCTACACCTTC
CASRPWTTGGYTF
>TRBV6-4|.|TRBJ2-3|12|many
TGTGCCGCCCCCCGGTCTACAGATACGCAGTATTTT
CAAPRSTDTQYF
>TRBV7-3|.|TRBJ1-2|16|many
TGTGCCAGCAGCATCCGGGCTCGAGGTGGAGTCTATGGCTACACCTTC
CASSIRARGGVYGYTF
>TRBV18|.|TRBJ2-5|12|many
TGTGCCAGCTCACCAAGGGGGGAGACCCAGTACTTC
CASSPRGETQYF
>TRBV13|.|TRBJ2-5|14|many
TGTGCCAGCAGCGGAACCGGGACCCGAGAGACCCAGTACTTC
CASSGTGTRETQYF
>TRBV5-1|.|TRBJ1-1|17|.
TGCGCCAGCAGCTTGTGGGGCCAGGTCTCCTTGAACACTGAAGCTTTCTTT
CASSLWGQVSLNTEAFF
>TRBV30|.|TRBJ1-5|14|.
TGTGCCTGGAGCATAACAGGTTCGGCTCAGCCCCAGCATTTT
CAWSITGSAQPQHF